Following are 8 T cell receptor beta chains from one sample sequenced in a study of blood T cell repertoires in COVID-19. Repertoires were generated with immunoSEQ multiplex PCR, while TCRdb's copy carries only in-frame clones and drops some. This table has 150,000 to 200,000 clones, roughly 88% appearing once. Sequenced: PBMCs or T cells enriched from blood (not recorded which). These receptors were taken from a man between 65 and 85 years old who had been exposed to COVID-19.

This rearrangement joins TRBV7-9 to TRBJ2-1, with a weak D call TRBD1 (5 bases). Trimming stripped 4 bases from V and 9 bases from J, with 22 bases between. CDR3 length equals 16 residues. Germline V gives CDR1 SEHNR, CDR2 FQNEAQ (reference sequence). The CDR3 protein is CASSSATPHQGPEQFF. The DNA of the CDR3 is TGTGCCAGCAGCTCCGCTACCCCACACCAGGGTCCTGAGCAGTTCTTC.

This chain links TRBV18 with TRBJ1-1, with TRBD1 as a possible D gene (5 bases). Per the germline V gene, CDR1 is KGHSH and CDR2 is LQKENI. Trimming shortened V by 8 bases and J by 4 bases, and 17 bases separated the two germline ends. This CDR3 has 14 amino acids. DNA for the CDR3: TGTGCCAGCCTGCTATTGGCAGGGCCCACTGAAGCTTTCTTT. Protein: CASLLLAGPTEAFF.

The chain is built from TRBV19 and TRBJ2-7; possibly TRBD1 for D (5 bases). Looked up from germline, CDR1 is LNHDA and CDR2 is SQIVND (reference sequence). This CDR3 comprises 13 residues. V was pared by 5 bases and J by 2 bases, with 10 bases between. CDR3 residues: CASSAGNTYEQYF. The CDR3, as DNA: TGTGCCAGTAGTGCAGGGAATACCTACGAGCAGTACTTC. Based on the CDR3 plus reference TRBV19 and TRBJ2-7, the full variable domain is DGGITQSPKYLFRKEGQNVTLSCEQNLNHDAMYWYRQDPGQGLRLIYYSQIVNDFQKGDIAEGYSVSREKKESFPLTVTSAQKNPTAFYLCASSAGNTYEQYFGPGTRLTVT.

This sequence joins TRBV14 and TRBJ2-7; perhaps TRBD2 as D (6 bases). Trimming pared 0 bases from V and 2 bases from J, leaving 17 bases between. CDR1 and CDR2 (germline): SGHDN, FVKESK. The CDR3 has 17 amino acids. The CDR3 reads CASSQDRSLRGTYEQYF. The CDR3 nucleotides read TGTGCCAGCAGCCAAGATCGGTCCCTTCGCGGGACCTACGAGCAGTACTTC.

The chain employs TRBV6-5 and TRBJ1-4; 8 bases align to TRBD1. Trimming took 5 bases from V and 7 from J; bases not matched to a gene: 3. The CDR3 extends over 13 amino acids. In germline, CDR1 is MNHEY, CDR2 SVGAGI. The CDR3 bases are TGTGCCAGCAGTACGGGACAGGTTGAAAAACTGTTTTTT. Amino acids: CASSTGQVEKLFF.

This clone has a single count. This rearrangement joins TRBV11-2 to TRBJ2-5, with D possibly matching TRBD1 (5 bases). This CDR3 is 13 amino acids long. Looked up from germline, CDR1 is SGHAT and CDR2 is FQNNGV. Trimming stripped 5 bases from V and 1 base from J, with 8 bases between. The CDR3, as DNA: TGTGCCAGCAGCCCAGGGCTCCAAGAGACCCAGTACTTC. Encoded protein: CASSPGLQETQYF.

The J gene is TRBJ1-3, the V gene TRBV6-5; maybe TRBD1 (6 bases). CDR1 is MNHEY and CDR2 is SVGAGI in the germline V gene. The V end was cut by 0 bases, the J end by 4 bases, with 13 bases between. The CDR3 is 16 residues long. The CDR3 DNA sequence: TGTGCCAGCAGTTACTCTCTTCAGGGGACGGGAAACACCATATATTTT. Amino acids: CASSYSLQGTGNTIYF.

The chain uses TRBV4-1 and TRBJ2-1; TRBD2 agrees at 12 bases. Germline lookup yields CDR1 MGHRA and CDR2 YSYEKL. The CDR3 spans 16 residues. J lost 6 bases, V lost 1 base, and 4 bases had no gene match. CDR3 in DNA: TGCGCCAGCAGCCAAGTGAGACTAGCGGGAGCCAATGAGCAGTTCTTC. Translated: CASSQVRLAGANEQFF.